A selection of T cell receptor beta chains follows, all from one sample in a study of T-cell reconstitution after alpha-beta-depleted transplantation in children. A single record per CDR3 protein comes from TCRdb applying MiXCR to the PCR reads. This sample has some 110,000 distinct CDR3 sequences, with about a tenth found just once. The sequencing here drew on PBMCs, taken before TCRalphabeta/CD19-depleted stem cell transplant. The receptors were sampled from a boy under 10 years old with acute lymphoblastic leukemia, due to receive a stem cell transplant. Each CDR3 is given with its conserved first and last residue. A D gene is named only where the DNA matches it firmly. A row's size may be missing; if present it is once, few, many or a size class.

J,V,size,D,CDR3,DNA
TRBJ2-1,TRBV14,-,-,CASRPPGLPYNEQFF,TGTGCCAGCAGACCGCCGGGACTTCCCTACAATGAGCAGTTCTTC
TRBJ2-3,TRBV7-2,many,TRBD2,CASSFLAGSTDTQYF,TGTGCCAGCAGCTTTCTAGCGGGAAGCACAGATACGCAGTATTTT
TRBJ1-1,TRBV3-1,many,-,CASSQTGLEAFF,TGTGCCAGCAGCCAAACAGGGCTTGAAGCTTTCTTT
TRBJ2-7,TRBV11-2,many,-,CASSLGTGAYEQYF,TGTGCCAGCAGCTTGGGTACCGGAGCCTACGAGCAGTACTTC
TRBJ1-2,TRBV29-1,-,TRBD1,CSAARDRGEGYTF,TGCAGCGCCGCCCGGGACAGGGGGGAAGGCTACACCTTC
TRBJ2-1,TRBV5-1,many,-,CASSLSGAHLNPLYNEQFF,TGCGCCAGCAGCTTGTCGGGTGCGCACCTCAACCCCCTCTACAATGAGCAGTTCTTC
TRBJ2-7,TRBV4-1,many,-,CASSRTVWGPDYEQYF,TGCGCCAGCAGCCGAACGGTATGGGGGCCTGACTACGAGCAGTACTTC
TRBJ1-5,TRBV20-1,-,-,CSARDHGRVARGQPQHF,TGCAGTGCTAGAGATCACGGACGGGTCGCGAGGGGTCAGCCCCAGCATTTT
TRBJ2-7,TRBV7-9,many,-,CASAPGGIGYSEQYF,TGTGCCAGCGCCCCTGGGGGTATTGGGTACAGCGAGCAGTACTTC
TRBJ2-7,TRBV6-1,-,-,CASSVEILSYEQYF,TGTGCCAGCAGTGTTGAGATTTTATCCTACGAGCAGTACTTC
TRBJ2-2,TRBV12-3/TRBV12-4,many,-,CASKGSGELFF,TGTGCCAGCAAAGGGTCCGGGGAGCTGTTTTTT
TRBJ2-7,TRBV6-5,many,-,CASTPARGRVHEQYF,TGTGCCAGCACCCCGGCCCGGGGAAGAGTCCACGAGCAGTACTTC
TRBJ2-1,TRBV7-8,few,-,CASSLAGGRIFYEQFF,TGTGCCAGCAGCTTAGCAGGTGGGAGAATTTTCTACGAGCAGTTCTTC
TRBJ2-3,TRBV20-1,many,TRBD1,CSARSTGSSTDTQYF,TGCAGTGCTAGATCGACAGGGAGTAGTACAGATACGCAGTATTTT
TRBJ2-5,TRBV28,-,-,CASSPVRQVKETQYF,TGTGCCAGCAGTCCTGTTCGACAGGTGAAGGAGACCCAGTACTTC
TRBJ1-5,TRBV27,few,-,CASSDRGVQPQHF,TGTGCCAGCAGCGATAGGGGAGTTCAGCCCCAGCATTTT
TRBJ2-7,TRBV20-1,-,-,CSAWVGRGSSGYEQYF,TGCAGCGCATGGGTAGGACGAGGTAGTTCGGGCTACGAGCAGTACTTC
TRBJ2-5,TRBV7-8,many,-,CASSASMGETQYF,TGTGCCAGCAGCGCCTCTATGGGAGAGACCCAGTACTTC
TRBJ2-2,TRBV15,few,TRBD1,CATSRDRTGVSGELFF,TGTGCCACCAGCAGAGATCGGACAGGAGTCTCCGGGGAGCTGTTTTTT
TRBJ1-3,TRBV20-1,-,-,CSATSAPRTIYF,TGCAGTGCTACCAGTGCGCCGCGGACCATATATTTT
TRBJ2-3,TRBV27,many,-,CASSKPPPDTQYF,TGTGCCAGCAGTAAACCCCCTCCAGATACGCAGTATTTT
TRBJ2-7,TRBV29-1,-,-,CSVEIGQALGQYF,TGCAGCGTTGAAATCGGGCAGGCCCTAGGGCAGTACTTC
TRBJ2-1,TRBV6-5,-,-,CASSYLFWGEQFF,TGTGCCAGCAGTTATTTGTTCTGGGGTGAGCAGTTCTTC
TRBJ2-7,TRBV5-1,few,TRBD2,CASSLGTSGRFRNEQYF,TGCGCCAGCAGCTTGGGGACTAGCGGGAGGTTTCGGAACGAGCAGTACTTC
TRBJ2-7,TRBV2,-,-,CASSERGAYEQYF,TGTGCCAGCAGTGAACGCGGGGCCTACGAGCAGTACTTC
TRBJ2-2,TRBV20-1,-,-,CSASGGAHTGELFF,TGCAGTGCTTCCGGCGGGGCCCACACCGGGGAGCTGTTTTTT
TRBJ2-1,TRBV7-6,few,TRBD2,CASSFFRLAGGEQFF,TGTGCCAGCAGCTTTTTTCGGCTAGCGGGAGGTGAGCAGTTCTTC
TRBJ2-5,TRBV20-1,-,-,CSARTEETQYF,TGCAGTGCTAGAACGGAAGAGACCCAGTACTTC
TRBJ1-2,TRBV29-1,-,-,CSVLTGSDYGYTF,TGCAGCGTTTTGACAGGATCTGACTATGGCTACACCTTC
TRBJ1-2,TRBV12-3/TRBV12-4,few,TRBD1,CASSGTTGGFGGYTF,TGTGCCAGCAGTGGGACGACAGGGGGCTTCGGGGGCTACACCTTC
TRBJ1-5,TRBV12-3/TRBV12-4,many,-,CASSLGPAKPQHF,TGTGCCAGCAGTTTGGGGCCGGCGAAGCCCCAGCATTTT
TRBJ1-1,TRBV27,many,TRBD1,CASRGQGDTEAFF,TGTGCCAGCAGGGGACAGGGAGACACTGAAGCTTTCTTT
TRBJ2-3,TRBV10-3,-,-,CAISEGFDADGDTQYF,TGTGCCATCAGTGAGGGGTTTGACGCAGATGGGGATACGCAGTATTTT
TRBJ2-7,TRBV5-5,many,-,CASSLIPGVSYEQYF,TGTGCCAGCAGCTTAATCCCCGGGGTCAGCTACGAGCAGTACTTC
TRBJ2-4,TRBV20-1,-,TRBD1,CSAVRTGAKNIQYF,TGCAGTGCCGTTAGGACAGGGGCCAAAAACATTCAGTACTTC
TRBJ1-2,TRBV11-2,few,-,CASSPKPEGGYTF,TGTGCCAGCAGCCCTAAACCGGAGGGAGGCTACACCTTC
TRBJ2-2,TRBV7-7,-,-,CASSLSGSAPNGELFF,TGTGCCAGCAGCTTATCAGGGAGTGCCCCTAACGGGGAGCTGTTTTTT
TRBJ2-5,TRBV5-1,-,TRBD1,CASSRTGMGATQYF,TGCGCCAGCAGCCGGACAGGAATGGGTGCGACCCAGTACTTC
TRBJ2-7,TRBV20-1,few,TRBD1,CSALGTGPYEQYF,TGCAGTGCCCTCGGGACAGGGCCCTACGAGCAGTACTTC
TRBJ2-1,TRBV5-1,few,-,CASSLLGEPYNEQFF,TGCGCCAGCAGCTTGTTGGGGGAACCTTACAATGAGCAGTTCTTC
TRBJ2-1,TRBV7-8,many,TRBD2,CASSLAAGPLYNEQFF,TGTGCCAGCAGCTTAGCAGCGGGACCCCTCTACAATGAGCAGTTCTTC
TRBJ2-7,TRBV2,-,TRBD1,CASRLTGSKYEQYF,TGTGCCAGCAGGCTGACAGGGAGTAAATACGAGCAGTACTTC
TRBJ2-7,TRBV6-5,-,TRBD1,CASSYLGQGINEQYF,TGTGCCAGCAGTTACCTAGGACAGGGGATCAACGAGCAGTACTTC
TRBJ2-5,TRBV6-5,many,TRBD1,CASSYRDRTETQYF,TGTGCCAGCAGTTATCGGGACAGGACGGAGACCCAGTACTTC
TRBJ2-7,TRBV9,large,-,CASSVTHSSHEQYF,TGTGCCAGCAGCGTGACTCACTCGTCACACGAGCAGTACTTC
TRBJ2-1,TRBV12-3/TRBV12-4,-,-,CASSPTGTSFNEQFF,TGTGCCAGCAGTCCCACCGGGACATCTTTCAATGAGCAGTTCTTC
TRBJ2-1,TRBV3-1,-,-,CASSQQNRVSYNEQFF,TGTGCCAGCAGCCAACAGAACAGGGTATCCTACAATGAGCAGTTCTTC
TRBJ2-5,TRBV13,few,-,CASSSRLTAFQETQYF,TGTGCCAGCAGCTCCAGACTTACCGCCTTCCAAGAGACCCAGTACTTC